A selection of T cell receptor beta chains follows, all from one sample in a study of response to subunit inactivated influenza vaccine. TCRdb reanalysed the RT-PCR reads using MiXCR and keeps one entry per CDR3 protein. The data show under 850,000 distinct CDR3 sequences, with around a sixth seen just once and roughly 10% held by the top ten. This sample comprised PBMCs from blood, obtained about 5 days after vaccination. These receptors all stem from a man in his fifties who received an inactivated influenza vaccine. CDR3s include the opening cysteine and the closing phenylalanine or tryptophan.

V gene	J gene	CDR3 protein
TRBV20-1	TRBJ2-7	CSARDRGYEQYF
TRBV7-9	TRBJ2-3	CASAQAADTQYF
TRBV7-2	TRBJ1-5	CASSLGRFNQPQHF
TRBV29-1	TRBJ2-7	CSVEGRTSGGTYEQYF
TRBV12-3/TRBV12-4	TRBJ2-2	CASRGPRLAGATGELFF
TRBV5-1	TRBJ2-5	CASSWGLIGQGAGETQYF
TRBV14	TRBJ1-1	CASSQYRVGLNTEAFF
TRBV12-3/TRBV12-4	TRBJ1-1	CASSFRRIEAFF
TRBV20-1	TRBJ2-7	CSAAARTVSYEQYF
TRBV3-1	TRBJ2-5	CASSRRTVQETQYF
TRBV20-1	TRBJ2-3	CSLQGLRDTQYF
TRBV7-2	TRBJ2-3	CASSGRTSGRDSTDTQYF
TRBV20-1	TRBJ1-5	CSASRPLSNQPQHF
TRBV6-2/TRBV6-3	TRBJ2-1	CASRQERPQFF
TRBV6-1	TRBJ1-6	CASSPTAYNSPLHF
TRBV5-1	TRBJ2-7	CASSLMGDEQYF
TRBV5-1	TRBJ2-3	CARSQLVGQGTDTQYF
TRBV12-3/TRBV12-4	TRBJ2-5	CASSPPLKSGTQYF
TRBV7-8	TRBJ2-7	CASSLARTGSNEQYF
TRBV5-1	TRBJ1-1	CASSLEGRRNTEAFF
TRBV6-2/TRBV6-3	TRBJ2-3	CASSYRQGYADTQYF
TRBV29-1	TRBJ2-3	CSVNWGGRTDTQYF
TRBV6-6	TRBJ2-1	CASSHGGEQFF
TRBV20-1	TRBJ1-2	CSASDREYGYTF
TRBV4-3	TRBJ2-7	CASSRIWGPLDEQYF
TRBV7-9	TRBJ2-3	CASTFSGSADTQYF
TRBV7-9	TRBJ2-1	CASSLGRDYNEQFF
TRBV5-1	TRBJ2-1	CASSLALAGGGGFYEQFF
TRBV12-3/TRBV12-4	TRBJ2-1	CASSLGLASDNEQFF
TRBV20-1	TRBJ1-3	CSATRSANSGNTIYF
TRBV20-1	TRBJ1-4	CSANREGLEKLFF
TRBV20-1	TRBJ2-4	CSVWGLASHIQYF
TRBV5-1	TRBJ1-2	CASSLEGRGNYGYTF
TRBV18	TRBJ2-5	CASSTSSRGGETQYF
TRBV30	TRBJ2-7	CAWRQGLLPLYEQYF
TRBV4-1	TRBJ1-6	CASSHPTGSNSPLHF
TRBV6-5	TRBJ1-5	CASSYSGGSNQPQHF
TRBV20-1	TRBJ2-5	CSAGLAGVETQYF
TRBV29-1	TRBJ1-5	CSVADDRVSNQPQHF
TRBV12-3/TRBV12-4	TRBJ2-7	CASSLGKFTGRQYF
TRBV5-5	TRBJ2-6	CASSLVLGPAGANVLTF
TRBV27	TRBJ2-1	CASLRLAGVGRGGEQFF
TRBV5-1	TRBJ2-5	CASIEGSQETQYF
TRBV5-1	TRBJ2-1	CASSLQGALHNEQFF
TRBV20-1	TRBJ1-1	CSVVENTEAFF
TRBV27	TRBJ1-5	CASSFLGLNQPQHF
TRBV2	TRBJ1-6	CASTDSGEVPHF
TRBV20-1	TRBJ2-3	CSARPPGLAGADTQYF
TRBV20-1	TRBJ1-5	CSASGNSNQPQHF
TRBV20-1	TRBJ2-1	CSAPRTDLGRAEQFF
TRBV7-9	TRBJ2-1	CASSLDAEIRFF
TRBV6-5	TRBJ2-3	CASSYDSKRADTQYF